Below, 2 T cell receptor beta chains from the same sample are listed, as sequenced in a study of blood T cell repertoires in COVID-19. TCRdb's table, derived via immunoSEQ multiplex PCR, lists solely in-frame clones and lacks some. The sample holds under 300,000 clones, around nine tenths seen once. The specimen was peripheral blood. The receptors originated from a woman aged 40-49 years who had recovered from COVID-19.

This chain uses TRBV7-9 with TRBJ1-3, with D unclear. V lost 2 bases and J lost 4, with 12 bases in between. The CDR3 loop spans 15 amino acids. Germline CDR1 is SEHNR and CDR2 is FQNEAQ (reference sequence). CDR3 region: CASSLLAQIGNTIYF. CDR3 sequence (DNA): TGTGCCAGCAGCTTACTCGCACAGATCGGAAACACCATATATTTT.

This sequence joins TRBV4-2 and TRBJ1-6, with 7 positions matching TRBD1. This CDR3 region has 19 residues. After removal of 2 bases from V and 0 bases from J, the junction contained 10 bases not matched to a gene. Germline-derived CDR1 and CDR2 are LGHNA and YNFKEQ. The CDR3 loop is CASSQTATGPSSYNSPLHF. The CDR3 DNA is TGTGCCAGCAGCCAAACAGCGACAGGGCCAAGCTCCTATAATTCACCCCTCCACTTT.